The sequence of this TCR beta chain was determined in a study of beta chain features in type 1 diabetes. Study overall: In all, some 110 million sorted cells from all samples were analyzed.

The authors reverse transcribed all of the isolated RNA, so sequencing captured expressed TCRB transcripts. TCRdb's copy holds only in-frame clones and misses some; the assay was immunoSEQ multiplex PCR. The sample yields approximately 360,000 clones, 10% to 15% seen once. CDR1 and CDR2 from the germline V gene are GTSNPN and SVGIG (reference sequence). The CDR3 sequence is 13 residues long. J lost 8 bases, V lost 0 bases, and 4 bases had no gene match. As regards this clone: Its antigen is undetermined.

Whole-study findings and limits: Shorter TCRB CDR3s, moderately but significantly so, were found in Type 1 diabetes patients in all four CD4+ subsets.

This sequence originates from a woman under 30 with type 1 diabetes. The chain recombines TRBV30 with TRBJ2-1, with 7 bases aligning to TRBD1. The sample taken for sequencing was naive CD4+ T cells from blood. The CDR3 DNA sequence: TGTGCCTGGAGTGTCGGACAGGCGGATGAGCAGTTCTTC. Translated: CAWSVGQADEQFF.